These 12 T cell receptor beta chains share one sample of origin, sequenced in a study of blood T cell repertoires in COVID-19 (dated by TCRdb to 2018 to 2020). Library prep was done by the immunoSEQ multiplex PCR assay. What TCRdb holds here is the immuneACCESS table cut down to in-frame rearrangements. Part of the clones is not present; checked against another copy, under half of the missing clones reflect an unresolved V gene, and the others are unexplained. The sample table holds around 250,000 clones, of which 86% were seen once. The ten largest make up approximately 10% of the sample. Input material: peripheral blood. Receptors were obtained from a man aged 40-49 years with active or convalescent COVID-19.

The chain recombines TRBV10-3 with TRBJ2-7; no clear D gene. V was shortened by 4 bases and J by 0 bases, with 7 bases between the two germline ends. Germline V CDR1 and CDR2: ENHRY, SYGVKD. The CDR3 is 13 residues long. The CDR3 sequence: CAISVPGSYEQYF. CDR3 DNA: TGTGCCATCAGTGTGCCGGGCTCCTACGAGCAGTACTTC.

J is TRBJ1-1 and V is TRBV19; TRBD1 agrees at 7 bases. Germline lookup yields CDR1 LNHDA and CDR2 SQIVND (reference sequence). V shed 6 bases, J shed 4 bases, and the junction held 8 bases outside the gene matches. The CDR3 is 14 amino acids. The CDR3 bases are TGTGCCAGTAGGACACGACAGGGAGGCACTGAAGCTTTCTTT. It is translated as CASRTRQGGTEAFF.

The chain uses TRBV5-1 and TRBJ2-1; 10 nucleotides match TRBD2. The CDR3 is 17 residues long. V shed 4 bases and J 0 bases; nucleotides not matched to a gene: 7. Per germline, CDR1 SGHRS and CDR2 YFSETQ. CDR3 protein: CASSHTSGDSSYNEQFF. The CDR3 nucleotides are TGCGCCAGCAGCCACACTAGCGGGGACAGCTCCTACAATGAGCAGTTCTTC.

In DNA form, the CDR3 reads TGTGCCAGCAGCGCCTCACAGGGCCGATCTAACTATGGCTACACCTTC. Its translation: CASSASQGRSNYGYTF. The rearrangement uses TRBV9 and TRBJ1-2, with D possibly TRBD1 on 6 matching bases. The CDR3 extends over 16 amino acids. The V end was cut by 3 bases, the J end by 0 bases, with 15 bases between. Germline lookup yields CDR1 SGDLS and CDR2 YYNGEE.

CDR3 residues: CASSPGRLNQPQHF. CDR3 DNA sequence: TGTGCCAGCAGTCCCGGCCGACTAAATCAGCCCCAGCATTTT. The rearrangement links TRBV6-1 to TRBJ1-5; D is unresolved. This CDR3 spans 14 amino acids. V was cut by 5 bases and J by 4 bases, with 12 bases left in between. Germline CDR1 reads MNHNS; CDR2 reads SASEGT.

The chain joins TRBV24-1 to TRBJ2-2, with 7 bases fitting TRBD2. J gave up 5 bases and V 3 bases, and 5 bases lay outside the gene matches. In germline, CDR1 is KGHDR, CDR2 SFDVKD. This CDR3 is built from 15 residues. The CDR3, as DNA: TGTGCCACCAGTGATCCGGGACTAACAACCGGGGAGCTGTTTTTT. Its translation is CATSDPGLTTGELFF.

The chain has TRBV2 and TRBJ2-3; possibly TRBD1 for D (6 bases). The length of the CDR3 is 15 residues. CDR1 SNHLY and CDR2 FYNNEI come from the germline V gene. The V and J ends lost 9 bases and 2 bases respectively, with 18 bases between them. The CDR3 DNA is TGTGCCAGTGCCAGCGGACAGTCTATCACAGATACGCAGTATTTT. This sequence encodes CASASGQSITDTQYF.

The chain combines TRBV19 with TRBJ2-3; 10 bases fit TRBD2. The CDR3 is 15 residues long. Germline trimming cut 5 bases from V and 1 base from J; bases unmatched to any gene: 3. Germline V gene sequence: CDR1 LNHDA, CDR2 SQIVND (reference sequence). The CDR3 coding sequence is TGTGCCAGTAGTCAAACTAGCGGGGGCACAGATACGCAGTATTTT. As protein: CASSQTSGGTDTQYF. Combining the CDR3 with reference TRBV19 and TRBJ2-3 gives the whole variable domain DGGITQSPKYLFRKEGQNVTLSCEQNLNHDAMYWYRQDPGQGLRLIYYSQIVNDFQKGDIAEGYSVSREKKESFPLTVTSAQKNPTAFYLCASSQTSGGTDTQYFGPGTRLTVL.

The chain links TRBV27 to TRBJ1-2, with 8 bases lining up with TRBD1. Trimming cost V 5 bases and J 8 bases; bases outside gene matches: 7. In germline, CDR1 is MNHEY, CDR2 SMNVEV (reference sequence). The CDR3 contains 13 residues. CDR3: CASSVDRGSGYTF. In nucleotides, the CDR3 is TGTGCCAGCAGTGTAGACAGGGGATCCGGCTACACCTTC.

As DNA, the CDR3 is TGTGCCAGCAGCTACTCCTTGGGAAGCGGGATTTACAATGAGCAGTTCTTC. It yields the protein CASSYSLGSGIYNEQFF. The chain has TRBV9 and TRBJ2-1; 7 nucleotides agree with TRBD2. From germline, CDR1 is SGDLS and CDR2 YYNGEE. This CDR3 comprises 17 residues. J gave up 4 bases and V 4 bases, and 14 bases lay outside the gene matches.

V is TRBV2 and J is TRBJ2-7; weak D call: TRBD2 (6 bases). This CDR3 is 16 amino acids long. The germline CDR1 and CDR2 sequences are SNHLY and FYNNEI. With 4 bases removed from V and 3 bases from J, the gap between germline ends came to 19 bases. CDR3 protein: CASSGNSGTGHYEQYF. The CDR3 DNA follows: TGTGCCAGCAGTGGAAATTCCGGGACTGGACACTACGAGCAGTACTTC. The complete variable domain, with remaining parts taken from reference TRBV2 and TRBJ2-7, reads EPEVTQTPSHQVTQMGQEVILRCVPISNHLYFYWYRQILGQKVEFLVSFYNNEISEKSEIFDDQFSVERPDGSNFTLKIRSTKLEDSAMYFCASSGNSGTGHYEQYFGPGTRLTVT.

The V and J genes are TRBV29-1 and TRBJ1-4; 7 bases are shared with TRBD1. CDR1 and CDR2 from the germline V gene are SQVTM and ANQGSEA. After removal of 6 bases from V and 7 bases from J, the junction contained 8 bases not matched to a gene. The CDR3 length is 13 residues. CDR3 in amino acids: CSVKTGLGEKLFF. The CDR3 DNA reads as TGCAGCGTGAAGACAGGGTTGGGTGAAAAACTGTTTTTT.